What follows describes a single T cell receptor beta chain. The antigen remains undetermined. The assay was immunoSEQ multiplex PCR, and TCRdb's table has in-frame clones only and misses some. The sample records approximately 1.9 million clones, just over 90% being singletons. This entry comes from a study of shared clonotypes between healthy human individuals. Points from the study as a whole: Naive CD4 clonotypes were shared across a few donors at about 5%.

Germline V gives CDR1 MNHNS, CDR2 SASEGT. The junction had 9 bases not matched to a gene; V was cut back by 6 bases and J by 3 bases. The CDR3 contains 15 residues. Cells designated naive CD8 were CD45RO-negative and were positively selected for CCR7, with terminally differentiated effector memory CD45RA+ cells excluded. Sequencing input: naive CD8+ T cells from PBMCs. The origin of this receptor is a man between 18 and 29 years old in good health. Some clones in this sample may be carry-over from other donors' samples. The rearrangement links TRBV6-1 to TRBJ1-1, with 8 positions matching TRBD1. The CDR3 bases are TGTGCCAGCAGAGCACGACAGGGGTGGGACACTGAAGCTTTCTTT. Translating it yields CASRARQGWDTEAFF.